This is a list of T cell receptor beta chains from one sample in a study of blood T cells in healthy people across ages. TCRdb fed the 5' RACE reads into MiXCR, producing one record per CDR3 protein. This table holds 800,000 to 950,000 distinct CDR3 sequences, under 50% found once. Source material: blood. These receptors all come from a man aged 30 to 39 in good health. CDR3s include the opening cysteine and the closing phenylalanine or tryptophan. A D gene is named only where the DNA matches it firmly. Only some rows state a clone size, as once, few, many or a class for expanded clones.

d_call	clone_size	v_call	j_call	cdr3_nt	cdr3_aa
NA	NA	TRBV5-1	TRBJ2-1	TGCGCCAGCAGCTGGGACCCTGCGGAGCAGTTCTTC	CASSWDPAEQFF
TRBD2	NA	TRBV27	TRBJ2-1	TGTGCCAGCAGTTTTCAGACTAGCGGGGGGGTGGGCTCCTACAATGAGCAGTTCTTC	CASSFQTSGGVGSYNEQFF
NA	NA	TRBV20-1	TRBJ2-7	TGCAGTGCTAGAGATACAGGGAGATCCTACGAGCAGTACTTC	CSARDTGRSYEQYF
TRBD1	once	TRBV4-3	TRBJ1-5	TGCGCCAGCAGCCAAGCAGACAGGGATAGTCAGCCCCAGCATTTT	CASSQADRDSQPQHF
NA	few	TRBV29-1	TRBJ2-1	TGCAGCGTTGTTTTTGCGAATGAGCAGTTCTTC	CSVVFANEQFF
NA	NA	TRBV29-1	TRBJ2-5	TGCAGCGTTGTTGATCTAGCAGGGTACGAGACCCAGTACTTC	CSVVDLAGYETQYF
TRBD1	NA	TRBV6-6	TRBJ2-7	TGTGCCGGCAGCGACCCCGGGACAGGCTACGAGCAGTACTTC	CAGSDPGTGYEQYF
NA	NA	TRBV7-2	TRBJ2-2	TGTGCCAGCAGCAACGGAAGGGGGGAGCTGTTTTTT	CASSNGRGELFF
TRBD2	NA	TRBV20-1	TRBJ2-1	TGCAGTGCTAGAGATCACCAGCGGGACTACAATGAGCAGTTCTTC	CSARDHQRDYNEQFF
TRBD1	NA	TRBV19	TRBJ2-7	TGTGCCATCGACAAGGGGCGACAGGGCCCGAGCTCCTACAATGAGCAGTACTTC	CAIDKGRQGPSSYNEQYF
TRBD1	NA	TRBV27	TRBJ2-7	TGTGCCAGCAGTCGAAGACAGGGCTACGAGCAGTACTTC	CASSRRQGYEQYF
NA	many	TRBV11-2	TRBJ1-3	TGTGCCAGCAGCTTCTCGGACATTGACACCATATATTTT	CASSFSDIDTIYF
NA	few	TRBV2	TRBJ2-5	TGTGCCAGCAGGCTGAGGAGGGTTCAAGAGACCCAGTACTTC	CASRLRRVQETQYF
TRBD2	few	TRBV20-1	TRBJ2-3	TGCAGTGCTAGAGACACTAGCGGGGGGATAGATACGCAGTATTTT	CSARDTSGGIDTQYF
NA	NA	TRBV6-5	TRBJ1-1	TGTGCCAGCTCATATGATTGGGGGATGAACACTGAAGCTTTCTTT	CASSYDWGMNTEAFF
NA	NA	TRBV4-2	TRBJ2-3	TGTGCCAGCAGCCAAGATGGTCGCGGCAGCGTCACAGATACGCAGTATTTT	CASSQDGRGSVTDTQYF
NA	many	TRBV18	TRBJ2-1	TGTGCCAGCTCACCAACGGCAGGGGCTACGTCAAATGAGCAGTTCTTC	CASSPTAGATSNEQFF
NA	NA	TRBV27	TRBJ1-4	TGTGCCAGGGATACAGACCAAGTAGCTAATGAAAAACTGTTTTTT	CARDTDQVANEKLFF
NA	NA	TRBV28	TRBJ2-1	TGTGCCAGCAGTTTACTAACGACTCACAATGAGCAGTTCTTC	CASSLLTTHNEQFF
NA	NA	TRBV6-2/TRBV6-3	TRBJ2-7	TGTGCCAGCAGCCCCTGGGCCGCCTCCGGCTCCTACGAGCAGTACTTC	CASSPWAASGSYEQYF
NA	NA	TRBV13	TRBJ2-6	TGTGCCAGTATTGCTGTCCGTTCTGGGGCCAACGTCCTGACTTTC	CASIAVRSGANVLTF
NA	NA	TRBV7-2	TRBJ2-4	TGTGCCAGCAGCTTAACCCAAGCGGGCACAGCGCAGTACTTC	CASSLTQAGTAQYF
TRBD2	NA	TRBV12-3/TRBV12-4	TRBJ2-3	TGTGCCAGCAGTTTTGGTCTAGCGGGTGATACGCAGTATTTT	CASSFGLAGDTQYF
TRBD1	NA	TRBV10-3	TRBJ1-2	TGTGCCATCAGTACCCTGACAGGGGGTACCGTCTATGGCTACACCTTC	CAISTLTGGTVYGYTF
TRBD2	NA	TRBV5-1	TRBJ2-1	TGCGCCAGCTCCCCCGGGACTAGCGGGGGGTTCGATGAGCAGTTCTTC	CASSPGTSGGFDEQFF
NA	NA	TRBV6-2/TRBV6-3	TRBJ2-1	TGTGCCAGCAAACCGGGGCCGAAGGACGATGAGCAGTTCTTC	CASKPGPKDDEQFF
TRBD2	NA	TRBV11-2	TRBJ2-7	TGTGCCAGCAGCTTATGGCTAGCGGTGCCCTACGAGCAGTACTTC	CASSLWLAVPYEQYF
TRBD2	NA	TRBV3-1	TRBJ2-7	TGTGCCAGCAGCAGAAAAGGGACTAGCGGGGCCTACCTCTCCTACGAGCAGTACTTC	CASSRKGTSGAYLSYEQYF
NA	NA	TRBV2	TRBJ1-6	TGTGCCAGCAGTGCCAGGGACATAGTATCACCCCTCCACTTT	CASSARDIVSPLHF
NA	NA	TRBV27	TRBJ1-2	TGTGCCAGCTCCCCCCGGTTGGGGGGCTACACCTTC	CASSPRLGGYTF
TRBD1	many	TRBV12-3/TRBV12-4	TRBJ2-4	TGTGCCAGCAGGGGACAGGGAGTAGCCAAAAACATTCAGTACTTC	CASRGQGVAKNIQYF
TRBD2	NA	TRBV7-9	TRBJ2-3	TGTGCCAGCAGCTTAGCAAGGACTAGAGGATCAGATACGCAGTATTTT	CASSLARTRGSDTQYF
TRBD2	NA	TRBV6-5	TRBJ2-1	TGTGCCAGCAGTTACGGGCGGGGGTCCTACAATGAGCAGTTCTTC	CASSYGRGSYNEQFF
NA	few	TRBV28	TRBJ2-7	TGTGCCAGCAGTTTATACGGGGTTTTGAGCTCCTACGAGCAGTACTTC	CASSLYGVLSSYEQYF
NA	NA	TRBV28	TRBJ1-6	TGTGCCAGCAGTTTCGGGGGGAATAATTCACCCCTCCACTTT	CASSFGGNNSPLHF
NA	few	TRBV4-1	TRBJ2-7	TGCGCCAGCAGCCCCTCGATCTCCGTCGGGACATTTAACGAGCAGTACTTC	CASSPSISVGTFNEQYF
NA	few	TRBV4-1	TRBJ1-5	TGCGCCAGCAGCCAAGATCGAAAGACCCAGCATTTT	CASSQDRKTQHF
TRBD2	NA	TRBV7-3	TRBJ2-2	TGTGCCAGCAGCTTAACCGGACTAGCGGGGGGCGGAACTCACACCGGGGAGCTGTTTTTT	CASSLTGLAGGGTHTGELFF
TRBD1	NA	TRBV27	TRBJ1-1	TGTGCCAGCAGTACAGGGGGCTGGGCTTTCTTT	CASSTGGWAFF
NA	NA	TRBV5-1	TRBJ2-3	TGCGCCAGCCGACGGGAGCTCACAGATACGCAGTATTTT	CASRRELTDTQYF
TRBD1	NA	TRBV12-3/TRBV12-4	TRBJ2-1	TGTGCCAGCAGGACCACAGGGGCCCCCAATGAGCAGTTCTTC	CASRTTGAPNEQFF
TRBD2	NA	TRBV30	TRBJ2-5	TGTGCCTGGCAAAGCGGGGGGGCCTTATATGAGCAGTACTTC	CAWQSGGALYEQYF
NA	NA	TRBV27	TRBJ1-6	TGTGCCAGCAGGGCCGGGGTCCGTAATTCACCCCTCCACTTT	CASRAGVRNSPLHF
NA	NA	TRBV27	TRBJ1-2	TGTGCCAGCAGTTTAGCTGGGACGGGGAGCTATGGCTACACCTTC	CASSLAGTGSYGYTF
TRBD1	few	TRBV6-2/TRBV6-3	TRBJ1-5	TGTGCCAGCAGTTACCCGGACAGGGGTGGGCCCCAGCATTTT	CASSYPDRGGPQHF
NA	few	TRBV6-5	TRBJ2-6	TGTGCCAGCAGTTACAGTGGGACTGGGGCCAACGTCCTGACTTTC	CASSYSGTGANVLTF
NA	NA	TRBV12-3/TRBV12-4	TRBJ2-7	TGTGCCAGCACCCCGGACACGAGCTCCTACGAGCAGTACTTC	CASTPDTSSYEQYF
NA	NA	TRBV6-2/TRBV6-3	TRBJ2-3	TGTGCCAGCAGTTCTTTGGCTAGCGAAACAGATACGCAGTATTTT	CASSSLASETDTQYF
TRBD2	NA	TRBV7-9	TRBJ2-4	TGTGCCAGCAGCTCGCAGGGTGGGGGGGGACCCCACCGGAACATTCAGTACTTC	CASSSQGGGGPHRNIQYF
NA	NA	TRBV6-5	TRBJ2-3	TGTGCCAGCAGTGTTAGACAGGGAGGGACAGATACGCAGTATTTT	CASSVRQGGTDTQYF
NA	NA	TRBV7-2	TRBJ1-1	TGTGCCAGCAGCCCGGACGGGGGGAACGCTGAAGCTTTCTTT	CASSPDGGNAEAFF
TRBD2	few	TRBV20-1	TRBJ2-1	TGCAGTGCTAGAATCCCAGGAAGCGGGGGGCTTTACAATGAGCAGTTCTTC	CSARIPGSGGLYNEQFF
NA	NA	TRBV5-1	TRBJ2-7	TGCGCCAGCAGCTCAATCCCGGGGGATCCCGCCGAGCAGTACTTC	CASSSIPGDPAEQYF
NA	NA	TRBV4-3	TRBJ1-5	TGCGCCAGCAGCCAAGATCCCCAGGGGACTCAGCCCCAGCATTTT	CASSQDPQGTQPQHF
NA	NA	TRBV2	TRBJ1-1	TGTGCCAGCAAAAAGTATGGCACTGAAGCTTTCTTT	CASKKYGTEAFF
NA	NA	TRBV20-1	TRBJ2-7	TGCAGTGCTAGAGTACGAAACTACGAGCAGTACTTC	CSARVRNYEQYF
NA	NA	TRBV20-1	TRBJ2-1	TGCAGTGCTAGAGATATGGCTAGCTCCTACAATGAGCAGTTCTTC	CSARDMASSYNEQFF
NA	NA	TRBV12-5	TRBJ2-5	TGTGCTAGTGGTTTGGAAGGTCAAGAGACCCAGTACTTC	CASGLEGQETQYF
TRBD1	NA	TRBV11-3	TRBJ2-1	TGTGCCAGCAGCTTCCGCCCTCAGGGGGATGAGCAGTTCTTC	CASSFRPQGDEQFF